The T cell receptor (beta chain) under discussion was sequenced for a study of CD8 T cells in Susac syndrome. When the RNA was reverse transcribed, random hexamers were used with an input of roughly 0.45 to 1 ug. Multiplex PCR with immunoSEQ amplified the TCR beta CDR3 across 54 Vbeta and 13 Jbeta. One entry per CDR3 protein, called by TCRdb with MiXCR from the immunoSEQ multiplex PCR reads. The profile shows 160,000 or so distinct CDR3 sequences, around 95% of them singletons. The CDR3 is 11 residues long. Germline V gene lookup returns CDR1 KGHSH and CDR2 LQKENI. This chain joins TRBV18 and TRBJ2-1, with 8 bases aligning to TRBD1. The sequenced material came from CD4+ T cells from PBMCs. This clonotype was obtained from a human donor in good health. CDR3 residues: CGTRQGNEQFF. Written as DNA, the CDR3 is TGTGGGACCCGACAGGGGAATGAGCAGTTCTTC.